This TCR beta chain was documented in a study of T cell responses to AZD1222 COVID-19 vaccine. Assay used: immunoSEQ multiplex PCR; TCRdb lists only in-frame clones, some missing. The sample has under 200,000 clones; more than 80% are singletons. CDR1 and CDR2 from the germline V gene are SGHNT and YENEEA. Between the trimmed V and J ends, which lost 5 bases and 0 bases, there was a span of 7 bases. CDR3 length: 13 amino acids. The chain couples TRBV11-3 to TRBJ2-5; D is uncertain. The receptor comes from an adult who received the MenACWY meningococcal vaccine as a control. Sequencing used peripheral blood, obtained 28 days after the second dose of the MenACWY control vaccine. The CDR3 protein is CASSPDYQETQYF. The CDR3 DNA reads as TGTGCCAGCAGCCCAGACTACCAAGAGACCCAGTACTTC. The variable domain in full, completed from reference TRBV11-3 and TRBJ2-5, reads EAGVVQSPRYKIIEKKQPVAFWCNPISGHNTLYWYLQNLGQGPELLIRYENEEAVDDSQLPKDRFSAERLKGVDSTLKIQPAELGDSAVYLCASSPDYQETQYFGPGTRLLVL.